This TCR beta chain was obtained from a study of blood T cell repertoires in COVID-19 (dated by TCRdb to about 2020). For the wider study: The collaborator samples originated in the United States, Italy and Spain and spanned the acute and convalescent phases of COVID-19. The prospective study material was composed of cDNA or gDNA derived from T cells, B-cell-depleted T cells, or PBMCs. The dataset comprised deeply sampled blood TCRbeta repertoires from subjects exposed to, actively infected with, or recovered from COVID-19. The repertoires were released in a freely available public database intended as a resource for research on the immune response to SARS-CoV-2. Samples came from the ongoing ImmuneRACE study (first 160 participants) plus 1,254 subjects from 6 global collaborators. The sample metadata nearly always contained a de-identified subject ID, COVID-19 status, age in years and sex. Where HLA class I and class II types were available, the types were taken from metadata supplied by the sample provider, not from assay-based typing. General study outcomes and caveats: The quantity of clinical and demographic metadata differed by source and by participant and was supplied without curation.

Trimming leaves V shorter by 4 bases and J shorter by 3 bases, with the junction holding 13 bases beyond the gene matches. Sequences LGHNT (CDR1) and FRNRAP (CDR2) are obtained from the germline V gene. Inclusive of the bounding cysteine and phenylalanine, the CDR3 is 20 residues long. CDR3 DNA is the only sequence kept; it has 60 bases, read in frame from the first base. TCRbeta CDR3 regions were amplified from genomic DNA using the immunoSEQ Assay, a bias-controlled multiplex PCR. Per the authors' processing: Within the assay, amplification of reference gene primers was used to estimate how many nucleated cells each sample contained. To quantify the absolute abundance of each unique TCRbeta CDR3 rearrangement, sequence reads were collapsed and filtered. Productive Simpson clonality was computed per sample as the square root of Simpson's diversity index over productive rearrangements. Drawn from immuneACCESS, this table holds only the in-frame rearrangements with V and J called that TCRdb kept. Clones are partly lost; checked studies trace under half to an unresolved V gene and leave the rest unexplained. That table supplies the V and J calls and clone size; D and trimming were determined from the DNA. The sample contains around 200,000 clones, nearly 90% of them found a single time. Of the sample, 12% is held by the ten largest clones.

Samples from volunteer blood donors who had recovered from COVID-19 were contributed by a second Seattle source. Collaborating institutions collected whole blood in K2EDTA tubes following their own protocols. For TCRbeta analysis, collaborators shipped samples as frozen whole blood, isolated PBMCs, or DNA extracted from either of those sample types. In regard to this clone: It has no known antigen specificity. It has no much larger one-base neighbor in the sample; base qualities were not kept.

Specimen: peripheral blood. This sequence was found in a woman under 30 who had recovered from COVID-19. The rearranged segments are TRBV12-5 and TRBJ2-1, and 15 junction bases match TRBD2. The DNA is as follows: TGTGCTAGTGGTTCCCTACGGACTAGCGGGAGGGCCGATTTCTACAATGAGCAGTTCTTC. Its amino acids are CASGSLRTSGRADFYNEQFF. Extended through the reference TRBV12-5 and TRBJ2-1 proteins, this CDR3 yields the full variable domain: DARVTQTPRHKVTEMGQEVTMRCQPILGHNTVFWYRQTMMQGLELLAYFRNRAPLDDSGMPKDRFSAEMPDATLATLKIQPSEPRDSAVYFCASGSLRTSGRADFYNEQFFGPGTRLTVL.